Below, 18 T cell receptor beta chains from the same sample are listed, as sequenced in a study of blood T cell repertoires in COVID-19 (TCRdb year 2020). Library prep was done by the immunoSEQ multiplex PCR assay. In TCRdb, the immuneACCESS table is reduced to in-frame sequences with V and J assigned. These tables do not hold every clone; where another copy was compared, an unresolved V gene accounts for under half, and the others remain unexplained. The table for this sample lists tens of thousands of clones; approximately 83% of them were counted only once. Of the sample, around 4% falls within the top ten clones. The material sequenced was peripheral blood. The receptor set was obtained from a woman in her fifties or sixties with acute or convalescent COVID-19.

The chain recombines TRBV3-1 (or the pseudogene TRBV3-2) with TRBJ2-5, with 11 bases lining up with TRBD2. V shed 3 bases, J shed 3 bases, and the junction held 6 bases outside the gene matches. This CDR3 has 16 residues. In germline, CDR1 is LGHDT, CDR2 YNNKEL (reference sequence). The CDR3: CASSHPILAGEETQYF. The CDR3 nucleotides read TGTGCCAGCAGCCATCCTATACTAGCGGGGGAAGAGACCCAGTACTTC.

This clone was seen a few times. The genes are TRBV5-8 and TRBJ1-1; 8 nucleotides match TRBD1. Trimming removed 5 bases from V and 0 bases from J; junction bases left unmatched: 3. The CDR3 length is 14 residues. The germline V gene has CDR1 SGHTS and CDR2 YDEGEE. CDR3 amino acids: CASRRTGLNTEAFF. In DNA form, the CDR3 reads TGTGCCAGCAGACGGACAGGGCTGAACACTGAAGCTTTCTTT.

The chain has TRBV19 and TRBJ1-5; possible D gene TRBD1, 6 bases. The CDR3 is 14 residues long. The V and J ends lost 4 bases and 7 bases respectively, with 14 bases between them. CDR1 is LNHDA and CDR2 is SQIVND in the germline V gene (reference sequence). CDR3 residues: CASSRGPKGQPQHF. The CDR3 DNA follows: TGTGCCAGTAGTAGGGGGCCGAAGGGACAGCCCCAGCATTTT. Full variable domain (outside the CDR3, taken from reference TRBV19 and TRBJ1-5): DGGITQSPKYLFRKEGQNVTLSCEQNLNHDAMYWYRQDPGQGLRLIYYSQIVNDFQKGDIAEGYSVSREKKESFPLTVTSAQKNPTAFYLCASSRGPKGQPQHFGDGTRLSIL.

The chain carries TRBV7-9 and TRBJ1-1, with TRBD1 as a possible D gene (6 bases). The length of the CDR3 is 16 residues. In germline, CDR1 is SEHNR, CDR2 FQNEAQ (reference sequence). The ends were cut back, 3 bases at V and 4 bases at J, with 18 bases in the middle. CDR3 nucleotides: TGTGCCAGCAGCTTCCTCCCCGGACAGTTGGTCACTGAAGCTTTCTTT. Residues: CASSFLPGQLVTEAFF.

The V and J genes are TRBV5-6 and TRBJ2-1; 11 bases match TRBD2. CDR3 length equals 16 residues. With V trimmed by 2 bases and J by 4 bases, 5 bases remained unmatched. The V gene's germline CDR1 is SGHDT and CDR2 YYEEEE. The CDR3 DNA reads TGTGCCAGCAGCTTAGTAACTAGCGGGGGTTACAATGAGCAGTTCTTC. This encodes CASSLVTSGGYNEQFF. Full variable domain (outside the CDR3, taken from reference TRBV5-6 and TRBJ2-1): DAGVTQSPTHLIKTRGQQVTLRCSPKSGHDTVSWYQQALGQGPQFIFQYYEEEERQRGNFPDRFSGHQFPNYSSELNVNALLLGDSALYLCASSLVTSGGYNEQFFGPGTRLTVL.

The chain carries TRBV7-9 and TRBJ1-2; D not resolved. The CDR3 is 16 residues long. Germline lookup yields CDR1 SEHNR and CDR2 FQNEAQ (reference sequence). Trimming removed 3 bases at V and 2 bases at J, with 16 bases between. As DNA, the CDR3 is TGTGCCAGCAGCTTGGGCGACACCGAATTCAACTATGGCTACACCTTC. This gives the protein CASSLGDTEFNYGYTF.

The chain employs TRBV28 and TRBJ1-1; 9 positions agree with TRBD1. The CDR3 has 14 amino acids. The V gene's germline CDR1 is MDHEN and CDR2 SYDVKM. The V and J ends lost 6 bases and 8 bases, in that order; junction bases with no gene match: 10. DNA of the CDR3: TGTGCCAGCAGCCGGGGACAGGGATTATCCGAAGCTTTCTTT. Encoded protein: CASSRGQGLSEAFF.

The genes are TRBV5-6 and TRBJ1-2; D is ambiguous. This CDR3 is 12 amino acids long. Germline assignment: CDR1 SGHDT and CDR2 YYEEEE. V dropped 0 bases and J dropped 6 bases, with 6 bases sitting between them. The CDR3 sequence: CASSLGPDGYTF. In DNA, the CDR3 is TGTGCCAGCAGCTTGGGTCCCGATGGCTACACCTTC. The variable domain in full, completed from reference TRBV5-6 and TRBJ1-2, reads DAGVTQSPTHLIKTRGQQVTLRCSPKSGHDTVSWYQQALGQGPQFIFQYYEEEERQRGNFPDRFSGHQFPNYSSELNVNALLLGDSALYLCASSLGPDGYTFGSGTRLTVV.

The CDR3 is CASSTARADTQYF. The CDR3 nucleotides read TGTGCCAGTAGTACCGCCCGGGCAGATACGCAGTATTTT. The chain employs TRBV19 and TRBJ2-3; D call uncertain. Germline values: CDR1 LNHDA, CDR2 SQIVND (reference sequence). V dropped 4 bases and J dropped 4 bases, with 9 bases sitting between them. The CDR3 contains 13 residues.

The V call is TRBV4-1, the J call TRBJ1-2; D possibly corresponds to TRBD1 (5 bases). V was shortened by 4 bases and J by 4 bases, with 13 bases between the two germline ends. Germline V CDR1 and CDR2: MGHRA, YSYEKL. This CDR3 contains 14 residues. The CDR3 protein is CASSPYAGLYGYTF. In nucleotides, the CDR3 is TGCGCCAGCAGCCCATATGCGGGACTCTATGGCTACACCTTC.

CDR3 amino acids: CASSIQGAGEKLFF. As DNA, the CDR3 is TGTGCCAGCAGCATACAGGGGGCTGGTGAAAAACTGTTTTTT. The genes are TRBV7-9 and TRBJ1-4; TRBD1 matches 9 bases. The CDR3 totals 14 residues. CDR1 is SEHNR and CDR2 is FQNEAQ in the germline V gene (reference sequence). With V trimmed by 5 bases and J by 7 bases, 5 bases remained unmatched.

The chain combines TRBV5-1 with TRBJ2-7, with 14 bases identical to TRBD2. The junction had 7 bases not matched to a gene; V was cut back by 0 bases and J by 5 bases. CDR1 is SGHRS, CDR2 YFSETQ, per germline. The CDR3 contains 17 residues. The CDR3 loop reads CASSLAPPGLAGDEQYF. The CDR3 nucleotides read TGCGCCAGCAGCTTGGCTCCCCCGGGACTAGCGGGAGACGAGCAGTACTTC.

This CDR3 reads CASSPTGGREQFF. The CDR3 DNA is TGTGCCAGCTCACCAACGGGGGGCAGGGAGCAGTTCTTC. V and J are TRBV18 and TRBJ2-1; a possible D gene is TRBD2 (7 bases). Germline loops: CDR1 KGHSH, CDR2 LQKENI. Trimming shortened V by 2 bases and J by 10 bases, and 12 bases separated the two germline ends. The CDR3 consists of 13 residues.

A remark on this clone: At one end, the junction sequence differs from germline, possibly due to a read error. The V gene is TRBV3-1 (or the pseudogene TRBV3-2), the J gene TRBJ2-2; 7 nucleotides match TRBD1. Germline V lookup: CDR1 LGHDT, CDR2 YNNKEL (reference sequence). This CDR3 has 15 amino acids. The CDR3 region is CASTQRDSNTGELFF. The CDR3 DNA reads TGTGCCAGCACCCAAAGGGACAGTAACACCGGGGAGCTGTTTTTT.

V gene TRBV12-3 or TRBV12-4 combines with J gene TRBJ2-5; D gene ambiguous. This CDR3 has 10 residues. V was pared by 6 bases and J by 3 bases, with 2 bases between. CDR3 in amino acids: CASSKETQYF. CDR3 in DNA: TGTGCCAGCAGCAAAGAGACCCAGTACTTC.

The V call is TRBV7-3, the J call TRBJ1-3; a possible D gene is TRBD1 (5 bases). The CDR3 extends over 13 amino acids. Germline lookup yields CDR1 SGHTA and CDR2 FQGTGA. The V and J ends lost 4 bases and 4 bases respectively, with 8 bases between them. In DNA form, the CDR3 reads TGTGCCAGCAGCTCCGACAGAGGAAACACCATATATTTT. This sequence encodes CASSSDRGNTIYF.

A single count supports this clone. The CDR3 DNA is TGTGCCACCAGTGATCGGACTAGCGGGCCCACAGATACGCAGTATTTT. Translated, it gives CATSDRTSGPTDTQYF. This rearrangement joins TRBV24-1 to TRBJ2-3; 11 bases are shared with TRBD2. This CDR3 has 16 amino acids. Germline values: CDR1 KGHDR, CDR2 SFDVKD. V shed 3 bases, J shed 2 bases, and the junction held 3 bases outside the gene matches.

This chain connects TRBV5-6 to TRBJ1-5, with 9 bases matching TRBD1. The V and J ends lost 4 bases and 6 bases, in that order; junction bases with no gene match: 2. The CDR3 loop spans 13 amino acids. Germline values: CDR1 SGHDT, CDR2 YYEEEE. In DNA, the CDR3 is TGTGCCAGCAGCCTGGACAGGGGTCAGCCCCAGCATTTT. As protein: CASSLDRGQPQHF. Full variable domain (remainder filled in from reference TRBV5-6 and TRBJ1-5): DAGVTQSPTHLIKTRGQQVTLRCSPKSGHDTVSWYQQALGQGPQFIFQYYEEEERQRGNFPDRFSGHQFPNYSSELNVNALLLGDSALYLCASSLDRGQPQHFGDGTRLSIL.